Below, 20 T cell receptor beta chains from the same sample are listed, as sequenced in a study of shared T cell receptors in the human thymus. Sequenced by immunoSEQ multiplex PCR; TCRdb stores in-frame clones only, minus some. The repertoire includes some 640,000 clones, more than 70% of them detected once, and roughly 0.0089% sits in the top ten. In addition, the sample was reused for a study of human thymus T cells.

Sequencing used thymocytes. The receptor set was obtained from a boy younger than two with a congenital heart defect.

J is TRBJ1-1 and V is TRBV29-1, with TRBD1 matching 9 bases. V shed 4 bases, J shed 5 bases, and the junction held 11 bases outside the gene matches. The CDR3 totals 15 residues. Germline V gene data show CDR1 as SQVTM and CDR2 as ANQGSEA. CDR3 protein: CSVAPGQGWETEAFF. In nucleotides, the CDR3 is TGCAGCGTTGCCCCGGGACAGGGATGGGAGACTGAAGCTTTCTTT.

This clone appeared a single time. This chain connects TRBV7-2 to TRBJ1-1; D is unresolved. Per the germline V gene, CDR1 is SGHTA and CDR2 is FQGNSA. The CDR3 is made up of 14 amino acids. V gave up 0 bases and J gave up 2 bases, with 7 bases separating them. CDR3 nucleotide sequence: TGTGCCAGCAGCTTAGCGGGCACCAACACTGAAGCTTTCTTT. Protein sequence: CASSLAGTNTEAFF.

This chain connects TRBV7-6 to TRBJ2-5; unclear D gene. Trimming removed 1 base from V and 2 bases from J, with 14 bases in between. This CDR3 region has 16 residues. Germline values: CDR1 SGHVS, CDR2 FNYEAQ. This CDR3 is CASSLESGVWQETQYF. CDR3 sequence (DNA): TGTGCCAGCAGCTTAGAGTCGGGTGTGTGGCAAGAGACCCAGTACTTC.

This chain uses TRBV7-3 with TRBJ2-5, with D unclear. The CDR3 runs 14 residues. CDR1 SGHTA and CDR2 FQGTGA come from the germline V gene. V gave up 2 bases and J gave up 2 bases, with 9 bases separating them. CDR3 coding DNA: TGTGCCAGCAGCTTACACCCCGGTCAAGAGACCCAGTACTTC. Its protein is CASSLHPGQETQYF.

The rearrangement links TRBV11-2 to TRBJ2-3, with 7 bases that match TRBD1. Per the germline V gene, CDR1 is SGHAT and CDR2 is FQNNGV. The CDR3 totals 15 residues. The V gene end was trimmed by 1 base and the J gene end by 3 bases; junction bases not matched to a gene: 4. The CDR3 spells CASSLGTGATDTQYF. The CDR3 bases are TGTGCCAGCAGCTTAGGTACAGGGGCAACAGATACGCAGTATTTT.

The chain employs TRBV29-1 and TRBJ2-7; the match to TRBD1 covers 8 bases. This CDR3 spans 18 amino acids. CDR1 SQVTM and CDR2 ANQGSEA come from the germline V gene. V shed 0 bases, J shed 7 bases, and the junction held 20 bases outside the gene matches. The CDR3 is CSVEDYEPGQVGGREQYF. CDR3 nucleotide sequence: TGCAGCGTTGAAGACTACGAGCCGGGACAGGTCGGTGGGAGGGAGCAGTACTTC.

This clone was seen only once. CDR3 sequence: CASSQTRTSGPYNEQFF. The CDR3 nucleotides read TGTGCCAGCTCACAGACCAGAACTAGCGGCCCCTACAATGAGCAGTTCTTC. This sequence joins TRBV18 and TRBJ2-1; TRBD2 matches at 8 bases. With 4 bases clipped from V and 2 bases from J, the junction kept 10 bases outside the gene matches. This CDR3 is 17 amino acids long. CDR1 is KGHSH and CDR2 is LQKENI in the germline V gene.

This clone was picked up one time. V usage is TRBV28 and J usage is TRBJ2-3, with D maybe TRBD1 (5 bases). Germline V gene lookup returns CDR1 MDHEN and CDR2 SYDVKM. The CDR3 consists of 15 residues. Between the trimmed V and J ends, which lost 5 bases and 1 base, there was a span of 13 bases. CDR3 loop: CASSPQGYGTDTQYF. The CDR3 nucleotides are TGTGCCAGCAGTCCGCAGGGATACGGCACAGATACGCAGTATTTT. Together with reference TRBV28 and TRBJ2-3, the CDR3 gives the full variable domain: DVKVTQSSRYLVKRTGEKVFLECVQDMDHENMFWYRQDPGLGLRLIYFSYDVKMKEKGDIPEGYSVSREKKERFSLILESASTNQTSMYLCASSPQGYGTDTQYFGPGTRLTVL.

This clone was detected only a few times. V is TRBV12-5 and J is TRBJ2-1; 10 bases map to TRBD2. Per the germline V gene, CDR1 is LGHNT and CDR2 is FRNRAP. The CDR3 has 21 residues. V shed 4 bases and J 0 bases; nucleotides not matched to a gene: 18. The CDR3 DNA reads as TGTGCTAGTGGTTCCTTCGAACCGGGACTAGCGACTAGGAGCTCCTACAATGAGCAGTTCTTC. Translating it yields CASGSFEPGLATRSSYNEQFF.

CDR3 sequence (DNA): TGTGCCAGCAGTTTATCTGATCAGGGATCCTCCTACAATGAGCAGTTCTTC. Its protein product is CASSLSDQGSSYNEQFF. The chain carries TRBV28 and TRBJ2-1; D is possibly TRBD1 (5 bases). The CDR3 runs to 17 residues. The germline V and J ends were trimmed by 1 base and 0 bases, with 13 bases remaining between them. Per the germline V gene, CDR1 is MDHEN and CDR2 is SYDVKM.

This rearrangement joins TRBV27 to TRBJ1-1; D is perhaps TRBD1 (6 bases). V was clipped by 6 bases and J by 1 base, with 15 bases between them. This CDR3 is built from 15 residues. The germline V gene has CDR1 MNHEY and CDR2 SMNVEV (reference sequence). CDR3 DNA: TGTGCCAGCAGCCCCTGGGGACAAGAGAACACTGAAGCTTTCTTT. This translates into CASSPWGQENTEAFF.

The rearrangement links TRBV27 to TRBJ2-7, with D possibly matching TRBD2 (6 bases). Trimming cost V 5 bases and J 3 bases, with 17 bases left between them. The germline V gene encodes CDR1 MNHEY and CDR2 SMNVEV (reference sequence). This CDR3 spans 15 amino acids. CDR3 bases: TGTGCCAGCAGTCCCCGCGGAGGGGCCGGCTACGAGCAGTACTTC. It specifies CASSPRGGAGYEQYF.

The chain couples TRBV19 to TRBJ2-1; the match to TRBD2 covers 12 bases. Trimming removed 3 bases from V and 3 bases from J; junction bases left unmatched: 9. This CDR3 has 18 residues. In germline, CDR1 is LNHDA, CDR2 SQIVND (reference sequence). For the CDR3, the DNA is TGTGCCAGTAGTATTTGGTCTAGCGGGAGGGGTTTCTACAATGAGCAGTTCTTC. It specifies CASSIWSSGRGFYNEQFF.

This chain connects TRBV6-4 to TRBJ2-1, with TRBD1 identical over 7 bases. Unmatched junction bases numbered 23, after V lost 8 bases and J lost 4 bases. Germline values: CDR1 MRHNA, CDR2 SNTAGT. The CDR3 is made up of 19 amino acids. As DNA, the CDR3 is TGTGCCAGCGAGACCGGGACAGTGCTACATTTTTGGGATTACAATGAGCAGTTCTTC. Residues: CASETGTVLHFWDYNEQFF.

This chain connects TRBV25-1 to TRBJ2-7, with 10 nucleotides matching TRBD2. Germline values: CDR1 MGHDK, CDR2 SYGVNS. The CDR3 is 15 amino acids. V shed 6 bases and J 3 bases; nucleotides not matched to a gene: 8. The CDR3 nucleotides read TGTGCCAGCAGCGACAGAGCGGGAGGGGTCTACGAGCAGTACTTC. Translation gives CASSDRAGGVYEQYF.

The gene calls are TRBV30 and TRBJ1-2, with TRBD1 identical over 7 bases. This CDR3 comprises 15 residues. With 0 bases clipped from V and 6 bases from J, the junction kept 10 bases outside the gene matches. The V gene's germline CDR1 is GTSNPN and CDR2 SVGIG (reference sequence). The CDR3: CAWSVRRTGPDGYTF. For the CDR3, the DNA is TGTGCCTGGAGTGTAAGGCGGACAGGACCGGATGGCTACACCTTC.

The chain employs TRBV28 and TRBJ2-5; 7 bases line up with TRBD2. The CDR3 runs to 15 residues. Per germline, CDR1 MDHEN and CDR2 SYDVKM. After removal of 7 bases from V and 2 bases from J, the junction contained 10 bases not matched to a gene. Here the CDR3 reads CASNPRPRGQETQYF. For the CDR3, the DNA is TGTGCCAGCAATCCCCGACCGCGGGGGCAAGAGACCCAGTACTTC. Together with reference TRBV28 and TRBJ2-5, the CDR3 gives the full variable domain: DVKVTQSSRYLVKRTGEKVFLECVQDMDHENMFWYRQDPGLGLRLIYFSYDVKMKEKGDIPEGYSVSREKKERFSLILESASTNQTSMYLCASNPRPRGQETQYFGPGTRLLVL.

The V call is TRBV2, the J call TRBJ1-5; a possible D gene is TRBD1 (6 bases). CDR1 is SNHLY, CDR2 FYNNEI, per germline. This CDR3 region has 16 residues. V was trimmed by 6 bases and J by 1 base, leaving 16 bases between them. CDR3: CASSRPGAESNQPQHF. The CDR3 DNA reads TGTGCCAGCAGCCGACCAGGGGCGGAGAGCAATCAGCCCCAGCATTTT.

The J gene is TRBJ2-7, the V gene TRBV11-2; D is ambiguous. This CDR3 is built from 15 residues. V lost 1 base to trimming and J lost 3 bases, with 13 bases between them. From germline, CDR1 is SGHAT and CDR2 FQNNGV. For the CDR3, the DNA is TGTGCCAGCAGCTTAGGAGGAGAGTGTCGCTACGAGCAGTACTTC. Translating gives CASSLGGECRYEQYF.

The CDR3 sequence: CASSERGGNATNEKLFF. CDR3 DNA sequence: TGTGCCAGCAGTGAAAGGGGGGGAAATGCAACTAATGAAAAACTGTTTTTT. V is TRBV25-1 and J is TRBJ1-4; possible D gene TRBD1, 6 bases. The CDR3 sequence is 17 residues long. Per germline, CDR1 MGHDK and CDR2 SYGVNS. V was pared by 2 bases and J by 0 bases, with 13 bases between.